The 30 T cell receptor beta chains reported below all come from one sample, sequenced in a study of cytomegalovirus exposure and HLA in healthy donors. Primers included in the PCR were 60 Vbeta and 13 Jbeta primers. Profiled with immunoSEQ multiplex PCR; TCRdb holds only in-frame clones, not every one. The repertoire consists of approximately 110,000 clones, with 60% to 85% occurring once and the leading ten covering under 1.5%. The sequencing input was PBMCs. The receptor source for this set is a man between 35 and 55 years old in good health and CMV-seronegative.

The chain uses TRBV7-9 and TRBJ1-4; D is ambiguous. The CDR3 contains 15 residues. Germline V gene data show CDR1 as SEHNR and CDR2 as FQNEAQ (reference sequence). Trimming removed 5 bases from V and 7 bases from J, with 17 bases in between. The CDR3: CASSNSAGVSEKLFF. CDR3 DNA sequence: TGTGCCAGCAGCAACTCGGCCGGGGTTAGTGAAAAACTGTTTTTT.

CDR3 loop: CASRRRDTLGEKLFF. The CDR3 DNA reads as TGTGCCAGCAGACGGAGGGATACGTTGGGTGAAAAACTGTTTTTT. V gene TRBV28 combines with J gene TRBJ1-4; D call uncertain. V shed 6 bases and J shed 7 bases, with 18 bases lying between them. The CDR3 totals 15 residues. Germline assignment: CDR1 MDHEN and CDR2 SYDVKM.

This clone was observed a handful of times. The chain is built from TRBV7-2 and TRBJ2-2; TRBD2 matches at 8 bases. The trim removed 1 base at V and 7 bases at J, leaving 11 bases unmatched. CDR3 length: 17 residues. The germline gives CDR1 SGHTA, CDR2 FQGNSA. The CDR3 spells CASSLGGGRRRSGELFF. As DNA, the CDR3 is TGTGCCAGCAGCTTAGGCGGCGGGAGGAGGCGGAGCGGGGAGCTGTTTTTT.

The chain is built from TRBV5-4 and TRBJ2-7, with D possibly being TRBD2 (6 bases). Germline assignment: CDR1 SGHNT and CDR2 YYREEE (reference sequence). This CDR3 region has 14 residues. V was clipped by 4 bases and J by 3 bases, with 14 bases between them. The CDR3 region has the DNA TGTGCCAGCAGCCCGCGGTGGGGGGTCTACGAGCAGTACTTC. Translating gives CASSPRWGVYEQYF.

The sample holds a few counts of this clone. J is TRBJ2-3 and V is TRBV27; 7 bases align to TRBD2. V lost 5 bases to trimming and J lost 0 bases; unmatched junction nucleotides: 5. Germline values: CDR1 MNHEY, CDR2 SMNVEV (reference sequence). There are 15 residues in the CDR3. The CDR3 coding sequence is TGTGCCAGCAGTCCCTGGGGGGGAAGCACAGATACGCAGTATTTT. Its translation: CASSPWGGSTDTQYF.

The V and J genes are TRBV7-2 and TRBJ2-5; a possible D gene is TRBD2 (6 bases). Trimming stripped 4 bases from V and 4 bases from J, with 19 bases between. Germline CDR1 and CDR2: SGHTA and FQGNSA. CDR3 length: 16 residues. The CDR3 is CASSYHAGPLGETQYF. DNA for the CDR3: TGTGCCAGCAGCTATCATGCGGGACCCCTTGGAGAGACCCAGTACTTC.

This rearrangement joins TRBV5-1 to TRBJ2-2, with no clear D. The CDR3 runs to 14 residues. Trimming shortened V by 0 bases and J by 4 bases, and 7 bases separated the two germline ends. The germline V gene has CDR1 SGHRS and CDR2 YFSETQ. CDR3 coding DNA: TGCGCCAGCAGCTTGGCAGTCCTCACCGGGGAGCTGTTTTTT. Translating gives CASSLAVLTGELFF. The variable domain in full, completed from reference TRBV5-1 and TRBJ2-2, reads KAGVTQTPRYLIKTRGQQVTLSCSPISGHRSVSWYQQTPGQGLQFLFEYFSETQRNKGNFPGRFSGRQFSNSRSEMNVSTLELGDSALYLCASSLAVLTGELFFGEGSRLTVL.

As DNA, the CDR3 is TGTGCCAGTAGTCTAGCGGGAATCTCCTACGAGCAGTACTTC. This translates into CASSLAGISYEQYF. The V call is TRBV19, the J call TRBJ2-7; 9 nucleotides agree with TRBD2. J lost 0 bases, V lost 5 bases, and 2 bases had no gene match. The CDR3 has 14 amino acids. CDR1 and CDR2 (germline): LNHDA, SQIVND (reference sequence). The full variable domain, its missing parts supplied by reference TRBV19 and TRBJ2-7, is DGGITQSPKYLFRKEGQNVTLSCEQNLNHDAMYWYRQDPGQGLRLIYYSQIVNDFQKGDIAEGYSVSREKKESFPLTVTSAQKNPTAFYLCASSLAGISYEQYFGPGTRLTVT.

V is TRBV5-4 and J is TRBJ1-2; no firm D call. Trimming removed 2 bases from V and 6 bases from J, with 17 bases in between. This CDR3 contains 15 residues. Germline V lookup: CDR1 SGHNT, CDR2 YYREEE (reference sequence). The CDR3 DNA reads TGTGCCAGCAGCTTTGGGAGCCCAGAGTACGATGGCTACACCTTC. Translating gives CASSFGSPEYDGYTF.

V usage is TRBV9 and J usage is TRBJ1-3; 9 nucleotides agree with TRBD1. CDR3 length: 14 residues. Per germline, CDR1 SGDLS and CDR2 YYNGEE. Trimming cost V 3 bases and J 6 bases; bases outside gene matches: 4. In DNA, the CDR3 is TGTGCCAGCAGCGCGGGACAGGGCGAAAACACCATATATTTT. This translates into CASSAGQGENTIYF. The full variable domain, with the rest looked up from reference TRBV9 and TRBJ1-3, is DSGVTQTPKHLITATGQRVTLRCSPRSGDLSVYWYQQSLDQGLQFLIQYYNGEERAKGNILERFSAQQFPDLHSELNLSSLELGDSALYFCASSAGQGENTIYFGEGSWLTVV.

This clone was seen a few times. The chain is built from TRBV11-1 and TRBJ1-1; 8 bases line up with TRBD1. The CDR3 is 15 amino acids. Looked up from germline, CDR1 is SGHAT and CDR2 is FQDESV (reference sequence). Trimming cost V 5 bases and J 4 bases; bases outside gene matches: 9. Written as DNA, the CDR3 is TGTGCCAGCAGCCCCAGGACAGGGCTCAGCACTGAAGCTTTCTTT. This sequence encodes CASSPRTGLSTEAFF.

This clone has just a few counts. The chain links TRBV6-5 to TRBJ1-5; 8 nucleotides align to TRBD1. CDR1 and CDR2 (germline): MNHEY, SVGAGI. The CDR3 runs to 14 residues. The J segment lost 7 bases and the V segment lost 5 bases, leaving 7 bases of the junction unmatched. CDR3 region: CASSLRTGKQPQHF. DNA for the CDR3: TGTGCCAGCAGTCTCCGGACAGGGAAACAGCCCCAGCATTTT.

The chain is built from TRBV6-1 and TRBJ2-3; 9 positions match TRBD2. There are 14 residues in the CDR3. Germline CDR1 and CDR2: MNHNS and SASEGT. The CDR3 nucleotides read TGTGCAAACAGGGCGGGGGGGGTTACAGATACGCAGTATTTT. It codes for CANRAGGVTDTQYF.

The chain links TRBV18 to TRBJ2-7; D is possibly TRBD1 (5 bases). Trimming shortened V by 2 bases and J by 6 bases, and 17 bases separated the two germline ends. This CDR3 region has 15 residues. Germline V gene data show CDR1 as KGHSH and CDR2 as LQKENI. This chain's CDR3 is CASSPITQDRGEQYF. In DNA form, the CDR3 reads TGTGCCAGCTCACCAATTACACAGGATCGAGGCGAGCAGTACTTC.

With regard to this clone: In the same sample, other DNA sequences code for this CDR3. This chain connects TRBV19 to TRBJ1-1, with 7 bases matching TRBD1. Losses at the gene ends were 7 bases for V and 0 bases for J; bases not matched to a gene: 2. The CDR3 is 13 amino acids. From germline, CDR1 is LNHDA and CDR2 SQIVND (reference sequence). The chain's CDR3 is CASIQGVNTEAFF. The DNA for the CDR3 is TGTGCCAGTATTCAGGGGGTGAACACTGAAGCTTTCTTT.

The chain recombines TRBV30 with TRBJ2-7; D is perhaps TRBD2 (5 bases). The germline gives CDR1 GTSNPN, CDR2 SVGIG (reference sequence). Trimming stripped 2 bases from V and 0 bases from J, with 8 bases between. The CDR3 covers 13 residues. The CDR3 sequence: CAWSRGSSYEQYF. CDR3 coding DNA: TGTGCCTGGAGTAGAGGGAGCTCCTACGAGCAGTACTTC.

The rearrangement links TRBV6-6 to TRBJ2-3; the D gene is possibly TRBD2 (5 bases). Germline V gene data show CDR1 as MNHNY and CDR2 as SVGAGI (reference sequence). Between the trimmed V and J ends, which lost 5 bases and 2 bases, there was a span of 11 bases. This CDR3 has 14 residues. Here the CDR3 DNA reads TGTGCCAGCAGTAGTGAGGGAACCACAGATACGCAGTATTTT. Its translation is CASSSEGTTDTQYF.

This clone was seen only once. The chain is built from TRBV6-4 and TRBJ2-2; 10 bases are a match to TRBD2. This CDR3 has 18 amino acids. The V gene's germline CDR1 is MRHNA and CDR2 SNTAGT. Trimming cost V 0 bases and J 0 bases; bases outside gene matches: 4. DNA of the CDR3: TGTGCCAGCAGTGACTCTAGCGGGGGGCCTTCGAACACCGGGGAGCTGTTTTTT. Its protein product is CASSDSSGGPSNTGELFF.

V gene TRBV28 combines with J gene TRBJ2-1, with TRBD2 matching 8 bases. V gave up 2 bases and J gave up 0 bases; unmatched junction bases: 9. The CDR3 has 18 amino acids. Germline CDR1 reads MDHEN; CDR2 reads SYDVKM. Here the CDR3 reads CASSLRDLAGSSYNEQFF. Here the CDR3 DNA reads TGTGCCAGCAGTTTAAGAGATCTAGCGGGTAGCTCCTACAATGAGCAGTTCTTC.

V is TRBV19 and J is TRBJ2-7; 9 bases map to TRBD1. The CDR3 totals 15 residues. J was trimmed by 5 bases and V by 0 bases; bases with no gene match: 5. CDR1 is LNHDA and CDR2 is SQIVND in the germline V gene (reference sequence). The CDR3 DNA reads TGTGCCAGTAGTATAGACGGGACAGGGTTCAACGAGCAGTACTTC. Residues: CASSIDGTGFNEQYF.

As for this clone: The germline gene is not matched at one end of the junction; a read error may be the cause. This chain uses TRBV19 with TRBJ1-2; tentatively, D is TRBD1 (5 bases). CDR3 size: 16 residues. Per the germline V gene, CDR1 is LNHDA and CDR2 is SQIVND (reference sequence). CDR3 nucleotide sequence: TGTGCTAGTAGTATACCCAGGGCACCTATCAACTATGGCTACACCTTC. Protein: CASSIPRAPINYGYTF.

This chain links TRBV28 with TRBJ1-1; D is uncertain. Looked up from germline, CDR1 is MDHEN and CDR2 is SYDVKM. The CDR3 spans 14 residues. Trimming pared 7 bases from V and 4 bases from J, leaving 16 bases between. The DNA of the CDR3 is TGTGCCAGCACCAAATGGGGAGCGGTCACTGAAGCTTTCTTT. Translation gives CASTKWGAVTEAFF.

CDR3 protein: CASSTQGNNEKLFF. Here the CDR3 DNA reads TGTGCCAGCAGCACACAGGGGAATAATGAAAAACTGTTTTTT. This rearrangement joins TRBV7-9 to TRBJ1-4, with 7 bases aligning to TRBD1. J lost 4 bases, V lost 5 bases, and 4 bases had no gene match. The CDR3 runs 14 residues. CDR1 is SEHNR and CDR2 is FQNEAQ in the germline V gene (reference sequence).

The table lists this clone with a few counts. This chain joins TRBV11-3 and TRBJ2-3; possible D gene TRBD1, 6 bases. V lost 7 bases to trimming and J lost 4 bases, with 18 bases between them. CDR1 and CDR2 (germline): SGHNT, YENEEA. The CDR3 is made up of 15 amino acids. CDR3 coding DNA: TGTGCCAGCACCGATCCTAGTGAGGGGGCAGATACGCAGTATTTT. Its translation: CASTDPSEGADTQYF.

This chain joins TRBV5-1 and TRBJ2-1, with 8 bases lining up with TRBD2. The V and J ends lost 4 bases and 2 bases, in that order; junction bases with no gene match: 8. The V gene's germline CDR1 is SGHRS and CDR2 YFSETQ. The CDR3 covers 16 residues. The CDR3 DNA reads as TGCGCCAGCAGCGGGGGAGCGGGAGAACCCTACAATGAGCAGTTCTTC. As protein: CASSGGAGEPYNEQFF.

The chain combines TRBV5-6 with TRBJ1-2, with a weak D call TRBD1 (5 bases). CDR3 length equals 13 residues. V was shortened by 1 base and J by 11 bases, with 15 bases between the two germline ends. Germline loops: CDR1 SGHDT, CDR2 YYEEEE. CDR3 loop: CASSLNQGGWYTF. CDR3 coding DNA: TGTGCCAGCAGCTTGAACCAGGGAGGTTGGTACACCTTC.

This rearrangement joins TRBV10-1 to TRBJ2-5; 8 nucleotides align to TRBD1. V was clipped by 2 bases and J by 4 bases; unmatched bases: 6. Germline V CDR1 and CDR2: WNHNN, SYGVQD (reference sequence). This CDR3 contains 15 residues. The CDR3 protein is CASSERRTGRETQYF. In nucleotides, the CDR3 is TGCGCCAGCAGTGAGCGCCGGACAGGGCGAGAGACCCAGTACTTC.

This chain uses TRBV19 with TRBJ2-1, with TRBD1 identical over 11 bases. The CDR3 has 15 residues. Per germline, CDR1 LNHDA and CDR2 SQIVND (reference sequence). Germline trimming cut 4 bases from V and 3 bases from J; bases unmatched to any gene: 2. CDR3 bases: TGTGCCAGTAGTACCGGGACAGGGGGCTACAATGAGCAGTTCTTC. Amino acid sequence: CASSTGTGGYNEQFF.

In its sample, this clone was seen once. J is TRBJ2-7 and V is TRBV7-9; D remains unclear. Germline CDR1 SEHNR, CDR2 FQNEAQ (reference sequence). This CDR3 region has 13 residues. Trimming removed 7 bases at V and 2 bases at J, with 12 bases between. The CDR3 sequence is CASNLDEAYEQYF. As DNA, the CDR3 is TGTGCCAGCAACCTAGACGAGGCCTACGAGCAGTACTTC. The full variable domain, rest sourced from reference TRBV7-9 and TRBJ2-7, is DTGVSQNPRHKITKRGQNVTFRCDPISEHNRLYWYRQTLGQGPEFLTYFQNEAQLEKSRLLSDRFSAERPKGSFSTLEIQRTEQGDSAMYLCASNLDEAYEQYFGPGTRLTVT.

This sequence joins TRBV5-5 and TRBJ1-5; TRBD1 might be the D (5 bases). Germline V lookup: CDR1 SGHKS, CDR2 YYEKEE (reference sequence). V was clipped by 0 bases and J by 1 base, with 8 bases between them. The length of the CDR3 is 15 residues. CDR3 amino acids: CASSLAQASNQPQHF. DNA for the CDR3: TGTGCCAGCAGCTTGGCACAGGCCAGCAATCAGCCCCAGCATTTT.